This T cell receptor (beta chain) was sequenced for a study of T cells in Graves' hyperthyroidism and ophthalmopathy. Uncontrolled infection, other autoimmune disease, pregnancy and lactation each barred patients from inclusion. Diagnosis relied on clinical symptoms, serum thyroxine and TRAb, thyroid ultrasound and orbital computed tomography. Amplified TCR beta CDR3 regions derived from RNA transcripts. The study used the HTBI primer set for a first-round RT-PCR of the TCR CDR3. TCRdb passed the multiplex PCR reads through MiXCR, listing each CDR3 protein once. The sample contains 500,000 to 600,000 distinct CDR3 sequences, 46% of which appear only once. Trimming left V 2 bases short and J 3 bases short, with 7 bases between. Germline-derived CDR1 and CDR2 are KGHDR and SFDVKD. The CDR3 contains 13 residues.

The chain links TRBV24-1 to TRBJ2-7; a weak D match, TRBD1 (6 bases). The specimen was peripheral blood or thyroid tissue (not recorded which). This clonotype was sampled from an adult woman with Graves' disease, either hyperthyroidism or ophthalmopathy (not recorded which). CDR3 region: CATSDSDSYEQYF. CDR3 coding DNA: TGTGCCACCAGTGATTCGGACAGCTACGAGCAGTACTTC.